Sequencing of this T cell receptor beta chain was carried out in a study of cytomegalovirus exposure and HLA in healthy donors. With 60 Vbeta and 13 Jbeta primers, the PCR was carried out. Libraries were prepared by immunoSEQ multiplex PCR; TCRdb keeps only in-frame clonotypes and omits some of them. This table has some 210,000 clones, 70% to 85% appearing once. This TCR came from a male donor in good health and CMV-seronegative. Sequences were obtained from PBMCs.

The CDR3 DNA follows: TGTGCCAGCAGCCAAGAGGGTTCTGGGGCCAACGTCCTGACTTTC. Protein product: CASSQEGSGANVLTF. This chain links TRBV7-3 with TRBJ2-6; D perhaps matches TRBD2 (5 bases). V dropped 5 bases and J dropped 1 base, with 9 bases sitting between them. This CDR3 contains 15 residues. The germline V gene encodes CDR1 SGHTA and CDR2 FQGTGA.